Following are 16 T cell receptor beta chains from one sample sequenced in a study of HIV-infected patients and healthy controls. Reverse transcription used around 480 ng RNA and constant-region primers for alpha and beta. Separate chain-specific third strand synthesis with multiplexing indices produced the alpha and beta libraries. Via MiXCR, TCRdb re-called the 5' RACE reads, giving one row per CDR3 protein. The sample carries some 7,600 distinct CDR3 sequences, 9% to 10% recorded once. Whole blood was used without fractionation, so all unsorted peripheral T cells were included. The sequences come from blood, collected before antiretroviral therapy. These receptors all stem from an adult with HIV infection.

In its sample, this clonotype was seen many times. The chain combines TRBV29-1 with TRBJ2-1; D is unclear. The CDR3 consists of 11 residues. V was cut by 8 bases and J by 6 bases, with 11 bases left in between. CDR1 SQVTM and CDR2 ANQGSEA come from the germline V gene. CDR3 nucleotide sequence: TGCAGCACGGGCTCGCCCAATGAGCAGTTCTTC. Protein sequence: CSTGSPNEQFF.

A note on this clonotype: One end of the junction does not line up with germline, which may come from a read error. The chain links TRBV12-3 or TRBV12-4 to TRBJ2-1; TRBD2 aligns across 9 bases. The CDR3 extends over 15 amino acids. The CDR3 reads CSSSSSGGRYNEQFF. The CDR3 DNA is TGTTCCAGCAGTTCAAGCGGGGGGCGCTACAATGAGCAGTTCTTC.

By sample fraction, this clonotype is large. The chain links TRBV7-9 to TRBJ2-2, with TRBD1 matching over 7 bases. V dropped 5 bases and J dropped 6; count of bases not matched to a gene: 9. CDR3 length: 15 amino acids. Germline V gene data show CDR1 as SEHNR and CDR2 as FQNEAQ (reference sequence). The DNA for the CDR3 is TGTGCCAGCAGCCCAAAGGACAGGCCAGCCGGGGAGCTGTTTTTT. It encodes CASSPKDRPAGELFF.

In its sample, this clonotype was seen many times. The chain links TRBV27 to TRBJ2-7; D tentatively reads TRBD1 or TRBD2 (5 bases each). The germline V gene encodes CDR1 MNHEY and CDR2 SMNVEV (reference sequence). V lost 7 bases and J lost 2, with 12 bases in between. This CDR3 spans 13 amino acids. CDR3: CASTSGDAYEQYF. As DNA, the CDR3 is TGTGCCAGCACATCCGGGGACGCCTACGAGCAGTACTTC.

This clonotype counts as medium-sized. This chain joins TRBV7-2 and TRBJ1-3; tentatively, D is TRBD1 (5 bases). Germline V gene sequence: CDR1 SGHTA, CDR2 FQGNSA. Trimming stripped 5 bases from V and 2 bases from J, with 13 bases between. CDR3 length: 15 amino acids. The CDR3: CASSRTLQPGNTIYF. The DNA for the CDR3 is TGTGCCAGCAGCCGGACACTCCAGCCTGGAAACACCATATATTTT.

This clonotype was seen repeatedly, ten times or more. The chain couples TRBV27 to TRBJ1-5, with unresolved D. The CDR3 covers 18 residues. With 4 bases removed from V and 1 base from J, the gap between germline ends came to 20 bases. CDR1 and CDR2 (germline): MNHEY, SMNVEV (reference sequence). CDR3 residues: CASSCPLGWWASNQPQHF. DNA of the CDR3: TGTGCCAGCAGTTGCCCACTGGGTTGGTGGGCAAGCAATCAGCCCCAGCATTTT.

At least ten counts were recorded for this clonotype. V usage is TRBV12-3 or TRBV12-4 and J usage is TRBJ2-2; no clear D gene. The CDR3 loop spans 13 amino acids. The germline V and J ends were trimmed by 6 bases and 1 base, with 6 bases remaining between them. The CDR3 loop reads CASSQENTGELFF. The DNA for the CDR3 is TGTGCCAGCAGCCAGGAGAACACCGGGGAGCTGTTTTTT.

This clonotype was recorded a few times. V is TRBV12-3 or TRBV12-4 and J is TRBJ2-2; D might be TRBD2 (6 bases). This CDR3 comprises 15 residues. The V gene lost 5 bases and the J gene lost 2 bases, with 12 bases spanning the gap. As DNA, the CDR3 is TGTGCCAGCAGTACCGGCGGGGTAAACACCGGGGAGCTGTTTTTT. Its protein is CASSTGGVNTGELFF.

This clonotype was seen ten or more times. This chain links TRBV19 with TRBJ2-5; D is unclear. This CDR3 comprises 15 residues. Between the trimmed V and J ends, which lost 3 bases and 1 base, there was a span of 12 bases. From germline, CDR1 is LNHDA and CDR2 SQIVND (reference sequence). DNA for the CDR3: TGTGCCAGTAGTATGTCCAGCTACCCCCAAGAGACCCAGTACTTC. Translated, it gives CASSMSSYPQETQYF.

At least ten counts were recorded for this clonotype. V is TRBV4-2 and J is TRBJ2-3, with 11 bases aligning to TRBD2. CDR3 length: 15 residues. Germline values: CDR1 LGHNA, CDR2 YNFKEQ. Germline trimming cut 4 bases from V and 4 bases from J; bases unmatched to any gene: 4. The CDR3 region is CASSPTSGVADTQYF. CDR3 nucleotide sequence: TGTGCCAGCAGCCCGACTAGCGGGGTTGCAGATACGCAGTATTTT.

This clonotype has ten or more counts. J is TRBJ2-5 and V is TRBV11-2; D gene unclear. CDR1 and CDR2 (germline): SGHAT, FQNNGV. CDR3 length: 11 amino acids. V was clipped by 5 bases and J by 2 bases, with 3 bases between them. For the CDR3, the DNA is TGTGCCAGCAGCATACAAGAGACCCAGTACTTC. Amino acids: CASSIQETQYF. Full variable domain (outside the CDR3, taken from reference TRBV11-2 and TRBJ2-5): EAGVAQSPRYKIIEKRQSVAFWCNPISGHATLYWYQQILGQGPKLLIQFQNNGVVDDSQLPKDRFSAERLKGVDSTLKIQPAKLEDSAVYLCASSIQETQYFGPGTRLLVL.

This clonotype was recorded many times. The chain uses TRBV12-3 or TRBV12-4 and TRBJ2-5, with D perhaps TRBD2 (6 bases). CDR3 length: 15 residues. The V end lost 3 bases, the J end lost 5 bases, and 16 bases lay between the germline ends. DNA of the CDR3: TGTGCCAGCAGTTTTTATCGGCGGGGATTTGAGACCCAGTACTTC. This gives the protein CASSFYRRGFETQYF.

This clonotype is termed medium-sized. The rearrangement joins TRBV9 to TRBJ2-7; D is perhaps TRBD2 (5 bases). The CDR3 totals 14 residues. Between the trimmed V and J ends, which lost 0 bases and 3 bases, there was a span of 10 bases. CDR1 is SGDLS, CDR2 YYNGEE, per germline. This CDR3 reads CASSVGIEGYEQYF. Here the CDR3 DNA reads TGTGCCAGCAGCGTAGGGATAGAGGGCTACGAGCAGTACTTC. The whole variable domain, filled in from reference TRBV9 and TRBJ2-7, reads DSGVTQTPKHLITATGQRVTLRCSPRSGDLSVYWYQQSLDQGLQFLIQYYNGEERAKGNILERFSAQQFPDLHSELNLSSLELGDSALYFCASSVGIEGYEQYFGPGTRLTVT.

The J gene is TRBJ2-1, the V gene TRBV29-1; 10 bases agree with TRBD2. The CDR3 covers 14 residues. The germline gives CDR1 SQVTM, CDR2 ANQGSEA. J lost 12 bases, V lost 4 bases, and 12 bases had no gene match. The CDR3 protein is CSVVKLAGAYAQFF. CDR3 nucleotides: TGCAGCGTTGTAAAGCTAGCGGGAGCCTACGCGCAGTTCTTC.

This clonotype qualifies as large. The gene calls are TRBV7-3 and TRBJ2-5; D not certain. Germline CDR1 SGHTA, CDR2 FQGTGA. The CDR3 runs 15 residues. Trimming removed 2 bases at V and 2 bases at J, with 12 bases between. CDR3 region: CASSLFGVTQETQYF. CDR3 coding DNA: TGTGCCAGCAGCTTATTTGGGGTGACTCAAGAGACCCAGTACTTC.

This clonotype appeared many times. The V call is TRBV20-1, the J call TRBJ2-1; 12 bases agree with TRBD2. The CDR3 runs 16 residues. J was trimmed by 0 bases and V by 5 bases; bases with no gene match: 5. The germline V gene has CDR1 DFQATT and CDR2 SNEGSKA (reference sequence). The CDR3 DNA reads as TGCAGTGCTTCTCTAGCGGGGGGGAGCTCCTACAATGAGCAGTTCTTC. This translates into CSASLAGGSSYNEQFF.